The entry that follows covers one TCR beta chain sequence. The data derive from a study of blood T cell repertoires in COVID-19. Study-wide background: Samples taken during acute and convalescent COVID-19 were collected in the United States, Italy and Spain. The analysed material was cDNA or gDNA that came from T cells, B-cell-depleted T cells, or PBMCs.

Per germline, CDR1 SQVTM and CDR2 ANQGSEA. The CDR3 has 12 amino acids. V lost 4 bases and J lost 5, with 11 bases in between. In the authors' workflow: It was from reference gene primer amplification that nucleated cell counts were estimated. The repertoire was sequenced with immunoSEQ multiplex PCR; TCRdb's copy has only in-frame clones and lacks some. From that table come the V and J calls and clone size; the DNA was used to work out D and trimming. The sample gives 25,000 to 35,000 clones, around 87% of which show up once; 15% to 20% is in the top ten. The specimen sequenced was peripheral blood. This clonotype was sampled from a man aged 80 or over with acute or convalescent COVID-19. The J gene is TRBJ2-5, the V gene TRBV29-1; D gene ambiguous. The CDR3 coding sequence is TGCAGCGTTGCACTCAGCAGGGAGACCCAGTACTTC. Protein sequence: CSVALSRETQYF.